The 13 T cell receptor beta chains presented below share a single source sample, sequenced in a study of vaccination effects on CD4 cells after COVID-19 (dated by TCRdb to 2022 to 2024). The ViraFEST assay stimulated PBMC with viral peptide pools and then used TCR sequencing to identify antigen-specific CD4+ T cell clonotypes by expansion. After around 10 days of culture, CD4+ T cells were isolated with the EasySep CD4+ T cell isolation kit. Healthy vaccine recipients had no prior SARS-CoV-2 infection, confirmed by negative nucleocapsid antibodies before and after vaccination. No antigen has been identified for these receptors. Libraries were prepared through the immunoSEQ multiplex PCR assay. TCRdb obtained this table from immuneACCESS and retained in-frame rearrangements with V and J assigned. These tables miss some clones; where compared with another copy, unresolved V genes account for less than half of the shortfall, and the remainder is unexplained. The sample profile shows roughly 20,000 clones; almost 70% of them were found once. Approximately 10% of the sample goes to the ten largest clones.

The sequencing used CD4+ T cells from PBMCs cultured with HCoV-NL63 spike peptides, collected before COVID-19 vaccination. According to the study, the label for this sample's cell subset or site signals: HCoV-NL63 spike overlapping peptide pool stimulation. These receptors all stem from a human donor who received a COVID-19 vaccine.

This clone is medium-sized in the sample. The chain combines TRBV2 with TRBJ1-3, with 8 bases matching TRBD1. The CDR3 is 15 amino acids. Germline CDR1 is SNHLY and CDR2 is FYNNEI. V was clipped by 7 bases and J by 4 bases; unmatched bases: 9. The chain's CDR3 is CASTNRGTGGNTIYF. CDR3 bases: TGTGCCAGCACTAACCGCGGGACAGGCGGAAACACCATATATTTT.

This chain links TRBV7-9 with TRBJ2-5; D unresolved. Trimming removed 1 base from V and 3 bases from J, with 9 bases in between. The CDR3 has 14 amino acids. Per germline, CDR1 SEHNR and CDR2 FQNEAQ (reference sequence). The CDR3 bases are TGTGCCAGCAGCTTAGGGAACCGCGAAGAGACCCAGTACTTC. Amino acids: CASSLGNREETQYF. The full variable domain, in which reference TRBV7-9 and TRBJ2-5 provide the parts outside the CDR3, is DTGVSQNPRHKITKRGQNVTFRCDPISEHNRLYWYRQTLGQGPEFLTYFQNEAQLEKSRLLSDRFSAERPKGSFSTLEIQRTEQGDSAMYLCASSLGNREETQYFGPGTRLLVL.

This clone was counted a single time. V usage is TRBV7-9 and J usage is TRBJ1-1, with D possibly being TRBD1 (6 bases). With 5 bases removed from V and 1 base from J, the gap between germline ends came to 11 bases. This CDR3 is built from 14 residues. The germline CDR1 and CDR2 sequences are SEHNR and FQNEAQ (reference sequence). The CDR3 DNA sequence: TGTGCCAGCAGCACCGGGACAAAGAACACTGAAGCTTTCTTT. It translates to CASSTGTKNTEAFF. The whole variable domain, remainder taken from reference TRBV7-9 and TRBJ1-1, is DTGVSQNPRHKITKRGQNVTFRCDPISEHNRLYWYRQTLGQGPEFLTYFQNEAQLEKSRLLSDRFSAERPKGSFSTLEIQRTEQGDSAMYLCASSTGTKNTEAFFGQGTRLTVV.

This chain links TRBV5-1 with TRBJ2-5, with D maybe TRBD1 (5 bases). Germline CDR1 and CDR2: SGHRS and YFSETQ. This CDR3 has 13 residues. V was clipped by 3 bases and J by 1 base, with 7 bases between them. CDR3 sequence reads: CASSYRGQETQYF. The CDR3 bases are TGCGCCAGCAGCTATAGGGGCCAAGAGACCCAGTACTTC.

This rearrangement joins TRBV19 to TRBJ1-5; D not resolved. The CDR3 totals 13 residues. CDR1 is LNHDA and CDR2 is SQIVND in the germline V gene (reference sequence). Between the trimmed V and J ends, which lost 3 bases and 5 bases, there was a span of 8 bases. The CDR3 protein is CASSIRGDQPQHF. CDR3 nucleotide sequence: TGTGCCAGTAGTATCCGAGGTGATCAGCCCCAGCATTTT.

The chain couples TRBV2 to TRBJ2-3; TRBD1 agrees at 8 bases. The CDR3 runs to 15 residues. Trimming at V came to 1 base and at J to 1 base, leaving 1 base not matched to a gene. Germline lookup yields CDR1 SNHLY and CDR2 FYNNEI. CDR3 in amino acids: CASSEEGQGTDTQYF. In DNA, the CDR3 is TGTGCCAGCAGTGAAGAGGGACAGGGCACAGATACGCAGTATTTT.

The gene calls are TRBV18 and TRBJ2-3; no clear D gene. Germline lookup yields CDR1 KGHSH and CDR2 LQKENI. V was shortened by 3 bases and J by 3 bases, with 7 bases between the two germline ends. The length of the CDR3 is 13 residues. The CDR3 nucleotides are TGTGCCAGCTCACCGCCGGTTACAGATACGCAGTATTTT. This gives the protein CASSPPVTDTQYF.

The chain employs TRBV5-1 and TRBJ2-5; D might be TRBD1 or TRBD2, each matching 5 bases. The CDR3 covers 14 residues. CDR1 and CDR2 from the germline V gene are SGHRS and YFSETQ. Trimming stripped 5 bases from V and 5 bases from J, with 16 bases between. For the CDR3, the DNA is TGCGCCAGCAGTCGTTTCGGGACCGACGAGACCCAGTACTTC. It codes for CASSRFGTDETQYF.

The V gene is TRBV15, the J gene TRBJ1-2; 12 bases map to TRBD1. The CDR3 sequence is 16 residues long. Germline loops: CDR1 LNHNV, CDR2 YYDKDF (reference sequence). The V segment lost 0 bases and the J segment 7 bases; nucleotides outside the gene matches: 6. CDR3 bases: TGTGCCACCAGCAGAGATCGGGACAGGGGGCGTGGTGGCTACACCTTC. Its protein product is CATSRDRDRGRGGYTF.

CDR3 in amino acids: CASSMLRERQPQHF. The CDR3 DNA reads TGTGCCAGTAGTATGCTCAGGGAACGGCAGCCCCAGCATTTT. This chain links TRBV19 with TRBJ1-5, with D perhaps TRBD1 (5 bases). This CDR3 contains 14 residues. V dropped 3 bases and J dropped 7 bases, with 13 bases sitting between them. Germline lookup yields CDR1 LNHDA and CDR2 SQIVND (reference sequence).

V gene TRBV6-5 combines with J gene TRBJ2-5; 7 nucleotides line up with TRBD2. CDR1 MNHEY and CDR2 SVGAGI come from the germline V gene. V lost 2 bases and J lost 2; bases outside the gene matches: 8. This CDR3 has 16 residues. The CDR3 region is CASSYGPGRGQETQYF. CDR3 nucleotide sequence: TGTGCCAGCAGTTACGGTCCCGGGCGGGGGCAAGAGACCCAGTACTTC.

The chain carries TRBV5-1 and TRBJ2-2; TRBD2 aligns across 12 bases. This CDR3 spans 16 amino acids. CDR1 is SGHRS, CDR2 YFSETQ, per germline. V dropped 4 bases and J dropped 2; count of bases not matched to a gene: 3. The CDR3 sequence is CASSASGRANTGELFF. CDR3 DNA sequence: TGCGCCAGCAGCGCTAGCGGGAGGGCAAACACCGGGGAGCTGTTTTTT.

DNA of the CDR3: TGTGCCAGCAGTTATGAGTCTAGCGGACTCAATGAGCAGTTCTTC. Protein: CASSYESSGLNEQFF. The gene calls are TRBV6-5 and TRBJ2-1; 7 bases are a match to TRBD2. Germline trimming cut 3 bases from V and 6 bases from J; bases unmatched to any gene: 8. Germline V gives CDR1 MNHEY, CDR2 SVGAGI. This CDR3 is built from 15 residues.